Presented here are 25 T cell receptor beta chains from one specimen sequenced in a study of shared clonotypes between healthy human individuals. Assay used: immunoSEQ multiplex PCR; TCRdb lists only in-frame clones, some missing. Counted here are hundreds of thousands of clones, around 78% occurring once; the ten biggest clones make up 12%. The sample was PBMCs. These receptors all stem from a woman in her 40s in good health. Some clones in this sample may be carry-over from other donors' samples.

This sequence joins TRBV5-4 and TRBJ2-2; 7 bases are shared with TRBD1. This CDR3 has 16 residues. Looked up from germline, CDR1 is SGHNT and CDR2 is YYREEE (reference sequence). V was pared by 4 bases and J by 0 bases, with 6 bases of the junction left unmatched. CDR3 DNA: TGTGCCAGCAGCGAACCCGGGACAGCGAACACCGGGGAGCTGTTTTTT. It specifies CASSEPGTANTGELFF.

V usage is TRBV19 and J usage is TRBJ2-1, with TRBD1 matching over 8 bases. The germline V gene encodes CDR1 LNHDA and CDR2 SQIVND (reference sequence). Trimming cost V 4 bases and J 13 bases; bases outside gene matches: 15. CDR3 length: 15 residues. For the CDR3, the DNA is TGTGCCAGTAGTACACGATTAGCGGACAGGGAGAGCCAGTTCTTC. It encodes CASSTRLADRESQFF.

This chain uses TRBV9 with TRBJ2-1; D is perhaps TRBD2 (6 bases). The V end was cut by 3 bases, the J end by 5 bases, with 15 bases between. The CDR3 extends over 15 amino acids. Germline V gene data show CDR1 as SGDLS and CDR2 as YYNGEE. The CDR3 bases are TGTGCCAGCAGCGCCGACGGGAGTGGGGACAATGAGCAGTTCTTC. This sequence encodes CASSADGSGDNEQFF.

V gene TRBV28 combines with J gene TRBJ1-2; D is unresolved. The CDR3 has 12 amino acids. Trimming removed 7 bases at V and 4 bases at J, with 10 bases between. In germline, CDR1 is MDHEN, CDR2 SYDVKM. DNA for the CDR3: TGTGCCAGCAATGACTCCGGCTATGGCTACACCTTC. This codes for CASNDSGYGYTF.

Notes on this clone: This may arise from a read error, as a much more abundant clone is one base away. Other nucleotide sequences from this sample produce the same CDR3. The CDR3 DNA sequence: TGCGCCAGCAGTGAATCCCGGGCAGATCAGCCCCAACATTTT. Its translation: CASSESRADQPQHF. V usage is TRBV10-2 and J usage is TRBJ1-5; no reliable D call. The CDR3 is 14 residues long. Germline V CDR1 and CDR2: WSHSY, SAAADI.

In the case of this clone: It may be a read error: a sequence one base away is much more abundant. The chain recombines TRBV25-1 with TRBJ2-7, with 9 nucleotides matching TRBD2. The end of the DNA is better explained by TRBJ2-1, so the J call may be wrong. Germline lookup yields CDR1 MGHDK and CDR2 SYGVNS. The CDR3 is 14 amino acids. In DNA, the CDR3 is TGTGCCAGCAGTGATAGCGGGAGCTACAATGAGCAGTTCTTC. Protein product: CASSDSGSYNEQFF.

The chain combines TRBV2 with TRBJ1-1; D uncertain. The CDR3 loop spans 14 amino acids. Deletions cut 6 bases from V and 1 base from J, with 12 bases between. The germline V gene encodes CDR1 SNHLY and CDR2 FYNNEI. This CDR3 reads CASRGFPRNTEAFF. In DNA, the CDR3 is TGTGCCAGCAGGGGGTTCCCTAGGAACACTGAAGCTTTCTTT.

About this clone itself: The same CDR3 is also encoded by other DNA sequences in this sample. J is TRBJ1-2 and V is TRBV27, with D perhaps TRBD1 (5 bases). V was clipped by 6 bases and J by 2 bases, with 13 bases between them. The CDR3 contains 14 residues. Germline assignment: CDR1 MNHEY and CDR2 SMNVEV (reference sequence). CDR3 DNA: TGTGCCAGCAGAACCACAGGCGGCAACTATGGCTACACCTTC. It codes for CASRTTGGNYGYTF.

This clone was observed a single time. This chain joins TRBV5-4 and TRBJ2-2; D unclear. The CDR3 is 12 amino acids. Germline lookup yields CDR1 SGHNT and CDR2 YYREEE (reference sequence). V lost 4 bases to trimming and J lost 9 bases, with 10 bases between them. The DNA of the CDR3 is TGTGCCAGCAGCCTGGATGGCAGGGAGCTGTTTTTT. Translated: CASSLDGRELFF. The full variable domain, its missing parts supplied by reference TRBV5-4 and TRBJ2-2, is ETGVTQSPTHLIKTRGQQVTLRCSSQSGHNTVSWYQQALGQGPQFIFQYYREEENGRGNFPPRFSGLQFPNYSSELNVNALELDDSALYLCASSLDGRELFFGEGSRLTVL.

In regard to this clone: Other DNA sequences in the sample encode the same CDR3. The chain employs TRBV5-1 and TRBJ2-5; D is unclear. This CDR3 is 14 amino acids long. Trimming left V 1 base short and J 1 base short, with 8 bases between. Germline V gives CDR1 SGHRS, CDR2 YFSETQ. DNA of the CDR3: TGCGCCAGCAGCTTGACAGCTGGCCAAGAGACCCAGTACTTC. Protein product: CASSLTAGQETQYF. The variable domain in full, with the rest retrieved from reference TRBV5-1 and TRBJ2-5, is KAGVTQTPRYLIKTRGQQVTLSCSPISGHRSVSWYQQTPGQGLQFLFEYFSETQRNKGNFPGRFSGRQFSNSRSEMNVSTLELGDSALYLCASSLTAGQETQYFGPGTRLLVL.

The V gene is TRBV2, the J gene TRBJ2-7; perhaps TRBD1 as D (6 bases). CDR3 length equals 13 residues. Germline V gives CDR1 SNHLY, CDR2 FYNNEI. The V gene lost 10 bases and the J gene lost 1 base, with 14 bases spanning the gap. The CDR3 nucleotides are TGTGCCACCAGCCAGGACAGTTCCTACGAGCAGTACTTC. Protein: CATSQDSSYEQYF.

The chain links TRBV28 to TRBJ2-7, with 7 bases fitting TRBD2. This CDR3 is built from 14 residues. Germline V lookup: CDR1 MDHEN, CDR2 SYDVKM. The V segment lost 3 bases and the J segment 2 bases; nucleotides outside the gene matches: 4. CDR3 amino acids: CASSLPSGTYEQYF. The CDR3 nucleotides read TGTGCCAGCAGTTTGCCTAGCGGAACCTACGAGCAGTACTTC.

The chain couples TRBV5-1 to TRBJ2-5; maybe TRBD1 (5 bases). Germline values: CDR1 SGHRS, CDR2 YFSETQ. The CDR3 length is 16 residues. The V end was cut by 5 bases, the J end by 5 bases, with 22 bases between. CDR3 sequence (DNA): TGCGCCAGCAGAAGTGGGAACTTATTACCAGGGGAGACCCAGTACTTC. This encodes CASRSGNLLPGETQYF.

The V call is TRBV10-3, the J call TRBJ2-3; 9 bases align to TRBD2. The CDR3 runs to 13 residues. Germline V gene data show CDR1 as ENHRY and CDR2 as SYGVKD. V gave up 8 bases and J gave up 4 bases; unmatched junction bases: 4. The CDR3 region is CAIGAGGADTQYF. The CDR3 DNA reads as TGTGCCATCGGGGCGGGAGGGGCAGATACGCAGTATTTT.

V usage is TRBV29-1 and J usage is TRBJ2-3, with TRBD1 identical over 8 bases. Germline-derived CDR1 and CDR2 are SQVTM and ANQGSEA. The CDR3 has 14 residues. With 6 bases clipped from V and 1 base from J, the junction kept 6 bases outside the gene matches. The CDR3 nucleotides read TGCAGCGTACGACAGGGGTCAGGCACAGATACGCAGTATTTT. This codes for CSVRQGSGTDTQYF.

Regarding this clone: This may be a read error: a much more frequent sequence differs by one nucleotide. The chain has TRBV14 and TRBJ2-7; the D is unclear. The CDR3 sequence is 13 residues long. The V end was cut by 4 bases, the J end by 2 bases, with 9 bases between. Germline V gene sequence: CDR1 SGHDN, CDR2 FVKESK. The chain's CDR3 is CASSRGRAYEQYF. CDR3 DNA: TGTGCCAGCAGCCGAGGACGGGCCTACGAGCAGTACTTC.

The chain combines TRBV19 with TRBJ1-5; D not resolved. Between the trimmed V and J ends, which lost 3 bases and 4 bases, there was a span of 10 bases. Germline CDR1 is LNHDA and CDR2 is SQIVND (reference sequence). The CDR3 has 14 amino acids. The CDR3 loop is CASSMRAANQPQHF. The CDR3 region has the DNA TGTGCCAGTAGTATGCGGGCAGCAAATCAGCCCCAGCATTTT.

The table lists this clone with a few counts. This rearrangement joins TRBV5-6 to TRBJ2-4; D is perhaps TRBD1 or TRBD2 (5 bases each). V lost 3 bases and J lost 5, with 9 bases in between. Germline loops: CDR1 SGHDT, CDR2 YYEEEE. This CDR3 is built from 13 residues. In DNA, the CDR3 is TGTGCCAGCAGCTGGGGACCCCAAAACATTCAGTACTTC. Its protein is CASSWGPQNIQYF.

The chain carries TRBV5-4 and TRBJ1-4; TRBD1 might be the D (5 bases). This CDR3 is built from 14 residues. The germline V gene encodes CDR1 SGHNT and CDR2 YYREEE (reference sequence). Trimming pared 4 bases from V and 5 bases from J, leaving 12 bases between. CDR3 DNA: TGTGCCAGCAGCCTCCGGGACGGGAATGAAAAACTGTTTTTT. Translating it yields CASSLRDGNEKLFF.

V usage is TRBV28 and J usage is TRBJ1-2; D not resolved. Trimming shortened V by 2 bases and J by 10 bases, and 23 bases separated the two germline ends. CDR1 MDHEN and CDR2 SYDVKM come from the germline V gene. The CDR3 is 16 amino acids. In DNA, the CDR3 is TGTGCCAGCAGTTTACAACAACCACCAGTATTGGTCGTCTACACCTTC. This encodes CASSLQQPPVLVVYTF.

Remarks on this clone: A read error is the likely source, as a far larger clone sits one nucleotide away. This specimen includes other DNA sequences encoding the same CDR3. The CDR3 nucleotides read TGTGCCAGCAGCCGTCTAGCTAATCAAGAGACCCAGTACTTC. It specifies CASSRLANQETQYF. The gene calls are TRBV11-1 and TRBJ2-5, with D possibly matching TRBD2 (5 bases). This CDR3 is built from 14 residues. Germline-derived CDR1 and CDR2 are SGHAT and FQDESV (reference sequence). Trimming took off 5 bases at V and 2 bases at J, with 12 bases between the two ends.

In regard to this clone: The identical CDR3 is also encoded by other nucleotide sequences in the sample. This chain uses TRBV5-1 with TRBJ2-5; tentatively, D is TRBD2 (5 bases). The germline gives CDR1 SGHRS, CDR2 YFSETQ. CDR3 length: 14 amino acids. Deletions cut 2 bases from V and 5 bases from J, with 13 bases between. As DNA, the CDR3 is TGCGCCAGCAGCTTAGAGGGAGTTGGGGAGACCCAGTACTTC. It yields the protein CASSLEGVGETQYF.

The CDR3 spells CASTRQGTYEQYF. The CDR3, as DNA: TGTGCCAGCACTCGACAGGGGACCTACGAGCAGTACTTC. The chain is built from TRBV28 and TRBJ2-7; 8 bases fit TRBD1. This CDR3 is 13 amino acids long. J was trimmed by 2 bases and V by 7 bases; bases with no gene match: 4. Germline lookup yields CDR1 MDHEN and CDR2 SYDVKM.

This clone was counted a single time. The CDR3 DNA reads as TGCGCCAGCAGCGTGAACACCGGGGAGCTGTTTTTT. It is translated as CASSVNTGELFF. This sequence joins TRBV5-1 and TRBJ2-2; D is undetermined. V shed 4 bases and J shed 1 base, with 2 bases lying between them. Germline lookup yields CDR1 SGHRS and CDR2 YFSETQ. The CDR3 consists of 12 residues. The entire variable domain, with the rest obtained from reference TRBV5-1 and TRBJ2-2, is as follows: KAGVTQTPRYLIKTRGQQVTLSCSPISGHRSVSWYQQTPGQGLQFLFEYFSETQRNKGNFPGRFSGRQFSNSRSEMNVSTLELGDSALYLCASSVNTGELFFGEGSRLTVL.

The CDR3 DNA sequence: TGTGCCAGTAGTATAACCGTGACCGGGGAGCTGTTTTTT. Its translation is CASSITVTGELFF. The chain has TRBV19 and TRBJ2-2; no firm D call. Deletions cut 2 bases from V and 5 bases from J, with 6 bases between. Germline-derived CDR1 and CDR2 are LNHDA and SQIVND (reference sequence). The CDR3 loop spans 13 amino acids.